A selection of T cell receptor beta chains follows, all from one sample in a study of T cells in Graves' hyperthyroidism and ophthalmopathy. MiXCR, applied by TCRdb to the multiplex PCR reads, yields one record per CDR3 protein. The sample lists 400,000 to 550,000 distinct CDR3 sequences; roughly 14% were seen once. The sample was blood. The source is a woman aged 18-29 years with Graves' hyperthyroidism. The CDR3 runs from the conserved cysteine through the conserved F or W. The D gene is left open where the match is weak. The listing skips clone size in some rows; elsewhere it reads once, few, many or a size class.

>TRBJ1-5|TRBV30|-|many
CAWSVGTLNQPQHF
TGTGCCTGGAGTGTGGGGACCTTAAATCAGCCCCAGCATTTT
>TRBJ1-4|TRBV11-3|-|-
CASSPTQGRGEKLFF
TGTGCCAGCAGCCCCACTCAGGGGAGGGGTGAAAAACTGTTTTTT
>TRBJ2-7|TRBV13|-|many
CASRPAATDTYEQYF
TGTGCCAGCAGACCAGCGGCGACGGATACCTACGAGCAGTACTTC
>TRBJ2-2|TRBV5-1|-|-
CASSLAASERSGELFF
TGCGCCAGCAGCTTGGCGGCTAGCGAGAGGTCCGGGGAGCTGTTTTTT
>TRBJ2-3|TRBV11-3|TRBD2|many
CASSLGVAGRTDTQYF
TGTGCCAGCAGCTTAGGGGTAGCGGGTCGCACAGATACGCAGTATTTT
>TRBJ2-2|TRBV4-2|-|many
CASSQAQNSRELFF
TGTGCCAGCAGCCAAGCCCAAAATTCCAGGGAGCTGTTTTTT
>TRBJ2-1|TRBV3-1|-|-
CANSQGISGQYEQLF
TGTGCCAACAGCCAAGGTATCAGCGGCCAATATGAGCAGCTCTTC
>TRBJ1-1|TRBV29-1|-|-
CSVYKGLNTEAFF
TGCAGCGTTTATAAGGGATTGAACACTGAAGCTTTCTTT
>TRBJ2-3|TRBV12-3/TRBV12-4|-|many
CASSSITGVRTDTQYF
TGTGCCAGCAGTTCAATTACGGGAGTACGCACAGATACGCAGTATTTT
>TRBJ2-1|TRBV14|-|-
CASSQERALVWFF
TGTGCCAGCAGCCAAGAGCGGGCCTTGGTGTGGTTCTTC
>TRBJ2-2|TRBV7-2|-|many
CASSSYLSPLELFF
TGTGCCAGCAGCTCGTACTTGTCCCCCTTGGAGCTGTTTTTT
>TRBJ1-1|TRBV7-9|-|many
CASSSSGTRRNTEAFF
TGTGCCAGCAGCTCATCCGGGACGAGGAGGAACACTGAAGCTTTCTTT
>TRBJ2-2|TRBV6-1|-|many
CASRSGQVWSGELFF
TGTGCCAGCAGATCCGGTCAGGTTTGGTCCGGGGAGCTGTTTTTT
>TRBJ1-1|TRBV30|-|many
CASLGEVSPAFF
TGTGCCTCCTTAGGGGAGGTCTCTCCAGCTTTCTTT
>TRBJ1-1|TRBV6-1|-|many
CASSHNTEAFF
TGTGCCAGCAGTCACAACACTGAAGCTTTCTTT
>TRBJ1-5|TRBV30|-|many
CAWSPGGGAGQPQHF
TGTGCCTGGAGCCCGGGGGGGGGCGCGGGTCAGCCCCAGCATTTT
>TRBJ2-3|TRBV6-1|-|-
CASRLYGTSTDTQYF
TGTGCCAGCAGACTTTATGGGACTTCCACAGATACGCAGTATTTT
>TRBJ1-2|TRBV11-2|-|many
CASTFGGGYTF
TGTGCCAGCACCTTCGGTGGGGGCTACACCTTC
>TRBJ1-2|TRBV6-1|-|many
CASSSPRANYGYTF
TGTGCCAGCAGTAGCCCCAGAGCTAACTATGGCTACACCTTC
>TRBJ1-6|TRBV20-1|TRBD1|-
CSASEGALSPLHF
TGCAGTGCTAGTGAGGGGGCTCTTTCACCCCTCCACTTT
>TRBJ2-4|TRBV3-1|TRBD2|-
CASSQGGLAGGWLDIQYF
TGTGCCAGCAGCCAAGGTGGGCTAGCGGGAGGGTGGCTTGACATTCAGTACTTC
>TRBJ2-1|TRBV3-1|TRBD2|many
CASSQDILAGVTEQFF
TGTGCCAGCAGCCAAGATATACTAGCGGGAGTGACTGAGCAGTTCTTC
>TRBJ2-6|TRBV6-2/TRBV6-3|-|-
CASSLDAPGANVLTF
TGTGCCAGCAGCCTGGACGCCCCTGGGGCCAACGTCCTGACTTTC
>TRBJ2-1|TRBV10-3|-|many
CAIRGPRAVYNEQFF
TGTGCCATCCGAGGACCTAGGGCCGTATACAATGAGCAGTTCTTC
>TRBJ1-2|TRBV19|-|many
CASTADYNYGYTF
TGTGCCAGTACCGCGGATTATAACTATGGCTACACCTTC
>TRBJ2-3|TRBV2|TRBD1|many
CASSDVALGQRDTQYF
TGTGCCAGCAGTGATGTGGCATTGGGACAGCGGGATACGCAGTATTTT
>TRBJ1-5|TRBV12-3/TRBV12-4|-|-
CASRSGGGVSNQPQHF
TGTGCCAGCAGGTCAGGTGGTGGGGTTAGCAATCAGCCCCAGCATTTT
>TRBJ2-3|TRBV7-8|TRBD2|many
CASRPRRLAGTDTQYF
TGTGCCAGCAGGCCCCGTCGACTAGCGGGTACAGATACGCAGTATTTT
>TRBJ2-1|TRBV7-9|TRBD2|many
CASSLARRTSANNEQFF
TGTGCCAGCAGCTTAGCAAGACGGACTAGCGCCAACAATGAGCAGTTCTTC
>TRBJ2-7|TRBV6-2/TRBV6-3|-|many
CASSSMTSYEQYF
TGTGCCAGCAGTTCCATGACTAGCTACGAGCAGTACTTC
>TRBJ1-1|TRBV15|-|-
CATSTLIPEAFF
TGTGCCACCAGCACCCTGATCCCTGAAGCTTTCTTT
>TRBJ1-1|TRBV29-1|-|many
CSVKKQTNTEAFF
TGCAGCGTTAAAAAACAGACTAACACTGAAGCTTTCTTT
>TRBJ1-1|TRBV6-1|TRBD1|many
CASSDRGPTSNTEAFF
TGTGCCAGCAGCGACAGGGGACCAACCTCGAACACTGAAGCTTTCTTT
>TRBJ1-2|TRBV2|-|many
CASSELRANYGYTF
TGTGCCAGCAGTGAACTCAGGGCGAACTATGGCTACACCTTC
>TRBJ1-2|TRBV2|TRBD1|many
CASTWDREDYGYTF
TGTGCCAGCACTTGGGACAGGGAGGACTATGGCTACACCTTC
>TRBJ1-1|TRBV12-3/TRBV12-4|-|many
CASSPNGGLTFF
TGTGCCAGCAGTCCTAACGGGGGGCTTACTTTCTTT
>TRBJ1-1|TRBV5-1|-|-
CASSSRGSDTEAFF
TGCGCCAGCAGCAGCAGGGGCTCGGACACTGAAGCTTTCTTT
>TRBJ1-5|TRBV10-2|-|-
CASRLDAYQPQHF
TGCGCCAGCAGGTTGGACGCTTATCAGCCCCAGCATTTT
>TRBJ1-5|TRBV16|-|-
CASIEYLNNQPQHF
TGTGCCAGCATTGAGTACTTAAACAATCAGCCCCAGCATTTT
>TRBJ2-4|TRBV9|-|few
CASSVEVQGSPIQYF
TGTGCCAGCAGCGTAGAGGTTCAGGGGAGTCCCATTCAGTACTTC
>TRBJ2-7|TRBV6-1|-|many
CASSRTSSSYEQYF
TGTGCCAGCAGTAGGACATCAAGCTCCTACGAGCAGTACTTC
>TRBJ2-2|TRBV25-1|-|-
CASSEGPGELFF
TGTGCCAGCAGTGAAGGGCCCGGGGAGCTGTTTTTT
>TRBJ2-3|TRBV7-3|TRBD2|many
CASSPRLAGDSTDTQYF
TGTGCCAGCAGCCCCAGACTAGCGGGGGATAGCACAGATACGCAGTATTTT
>TRBJ2-1|TRBV12-3/TRBV12-4|-|many
CASTRGVTHNEQFF
TGTGCCAGCACCAGAGGGGTGACACACAATGAGCAGTTCTTC
>TRBJ1-3|TRBV6-1|-|-
CASRTMSPDTIYF
TGTGCCAGCAGGACCATGAGTCCGGACACCATATATTTT
>TRBJ1-1|TRBV3-1|-|many
CASSQVTTEAFF
TGTGCCAGCAGCCAAGTGACCACTGAAGCTTTCTTT
>TRBJ2-1|TRBV6-1|-|many
CASSTPGALADNEQFF
TGTGCCAGCAGCACCCCGGGGGCTCTAGCGGACAATGAGCAATTCTTC
>TRBJ2-1|TRBV19|TRBD2|-
CASSIVPIAGGYNEQFF
TGTGCCAGTAGTATAGTACCAATAGCGGGAGGTTACAATGAGCAGTTCTTC